The next 9 T cell receptor beta chains were all read from a single sample in a study of T cell responses to AZD1222 COVID-19 vaccine (dated by TCRdb to the early 2020s). Library prep was done by the immunoSEQ multiplex PCR assay. As stored in TCRdb, this immuneACCESS dataset retains in-frame rearrangements with V and J assigned. A fraction of the clones does not appear; measured against another copy, unresolved V genes explain less than half of the discrepancy, and the remainder lacks a known reason. The sample data list 140,000 or so clones, and roughly nine tenths of these were observed just once. The top ten clonotypes cover approximately 1.8% of the sample. This sample's time point label indicates: about 28 days (+/-7) after the second vaccine dose. The source material was peripheral blood, sampled 28 days after the second AZD1222 dose. The source of these receptors is an adult who received the AZD1222 COVID-19 vaccine.

The V and J genes are TRBV29-1 and TRBJ2-7; 14 positions match TRBD2. This CDR3 contains 14 residues. Germline trimming cut 6 bases from V and 5 bases from J; bases unmatched to any gene: 6. In germline, CDR1 is SQVTM, CDR2 ANQGSEA. The CDR3, as DNA: TGCAGCGTGATACCGGGACTAGCGGGAGACGAGCAGTACTTC. Its protein product is CSVIPGLAGDEQYF.

This clone was seen just once. The gene calls are TRBV7-9 and TRBJ2-7, with TRBD2 matching over 7 bases. V gave up 3 bases and J gave up 2 bases; unmatched junction bases: 7. The CDR3 is made up of 15 amino acids. Germline-derived CDR1 and CDR2 are SEHNR and FQNEAQ (reference sequence). The CDR3 sequence is CASSFPTSVPYEQYF. The DNA for the CDR3 is TGTGCCAGCAGCTTCCCTACTAGCGTGCCCTACGAGCAGTACTTC.

This clone came up once. The CDR3 protein is CASSFVPGSSSYNEQFF. The DNA for the CDR3 is TGTGCCAGCAGCTTTGTCCCCGGGAGCAGCTCCTACAATGAGCAGTTCTTC. The rearrangement links TRBV7-9 to TRBJ2-1; perhaps TRBD2 as D (6 bases). The CDR3 is 17 amino acids. Germline V gene data show CDR1 as SEHNR and CDR2 as FQNEAQ (reference sequence). V was pared by 3 bases and J by 0 bases, with 15 bases between.

The rearrangement uses TRBV23-1 and TRBJ1-1, with TRBD1 as a possible D gene (6 bases). TRBV23-1 is recorded as an ORF, its role being uncertain. V lost 4 bases to trimming and J lost 3 bases, with 15 bases between them. The CDR3 is 15 residues long. The CDR3 DNA follows: TGCGCCAGCAGTCGCGACATTCCAGGGGACACTGAAGCTTTCTTT. Amino acids: CASSRDIPGDTEAFF.

V and J are TRBV6-2 or TRBV6-3 and TRBJ1-2; 7 bases are a match to TRBD1. The CDR3 is 13 residues long. Germline-derived CDR1 and CDR2 are MNHEY and SVGEGT. J gave up 9 bases and V 0 bases, and 4 bases lay outside the gene matches. The CDR3 loop reads CASSYSQTGRYTF. The CDR3 DNA follows: TGTGCCAGCAGTTACTCCCAGACAGGGCGCTACACCTTC.

The chain uses TRBV27 and TRBJ2-1; 7 nucleotides line up with TRBD1. V trimming: 6 bases; J trimming: 2 bases; junction bases outside the gene matches: 1. The CDR3 contains 13 residues. Germline V gene sequence: CDR1 MNHEY, CDR2 SMNVEV (reference sequence). The CDR3 region has the DNA TGTGCCAGCAGACAGGGGACCTACAATGAGCAGTTCTTC. Protein product: CASRQGTYNEQFF.

The chain has TRBV3-1 (or the pseudogene TRBV3-2) and TRBJ1-2, with 8 bases that match TRBD1. Germline-derived CDR1 and CDR2 are LGHDT and YNNKEL (reference sequence). The CDR3 sequence is 13 residues long. The J segment lost 4 bases and the V segment lost 8 bases, leaving 6 bases of the junction unmatched. CDR3 nucleotides: TGTGCCAGCGGGCCGGACAGGGCCTATGGCTACACCTTC. This sequence encodes CASGPDRAYGYTF.

V and J are TRBV11-3 and TRBJ2-1; 11 nucleotides align to TRBD2. The CDR3 totals 16 residues. Losses at the gene ends were 6 bases for V and 6 bases for J; bases not matched to a gene: 10. Per germline, CDR1 SGHNT and CDR2 YENEEA. CDR3 nucleotides: TGTGCCAGCAGTTCGAATAGCGGGAGGGCCTCCAATGAGCAGTTCTTC. Its translation is CASSSNSGRASNEQFF. The full variable domain, rest sourced from reference TRBV11-3 and TRBJ2-1, is EAGVVQSPRYKIIEKKQPVAFWCNPISGHNTLYWYLQNLGQGPELLIRYENEEAVDDSQLPKDRFSAERLKGVDSTLKIQPAELGDSAVYLCASSSNSGRASNEQFFGPGTRLTVL.

The J gene is TRBJ1-3, the V gene TRBV7-9, with D perhaps matching TRBD1 (5 bases). Germline V gives CDR1 SEHNR, CDR2 FQNEAQ (reference sequence). Between the trimmed V and J ends, which lost 4 bases and 3 bases, there was a span of 13 bases. There are 15 residues in the CDR3. CDR3 loop: CASSSRSGFGNTIYF. In DNA form, the CDR3 reads TGTGCCAGCAGCTCCCGTTCAGGGTTTGGAAACACCATATATTTT.